This T cell receptor beta chain is drawn from a study of beta chain features in type 1 diabetes. Sequencing targeted expressed TCRB transcripts, as all isolated RNA had been reverse transcribed. The method was immunoSEQ multiplex PCR; TCRdb's version includes in-frame clones alone and lacks a portion of them. Among under 350,000 clones listed, roughly 25% were seen once. This CDR3 region has 14 residues. Trimming took off 2 bases at V and 4 bases at J, with 9 bases between the two ends. CDR1 MNHEY and CDR2 SVGAGI come from the germline V gene. The study's findings and limits: Fewer insertions but more deletions were seen at VDJ junctions in type 1 diabetes patients. Shorter TCRB CDR3s, moderately but significantly so, were found in Type 1 diabetes patients in all four CD4+ subsets. Whether TCRB rearrangement is influenced by HLA type was left unresolved in this analysis.

On this clone: The target antigen is unknown.

The J gene is TRBJ1-5, the V gene TRBV6-5, with a tentative D call TRBD1 (6 bases). The clonotype originates from a woman under 40 with type 1 diabetes. Input material: naive CD4+ T cells from blood. CDR3 in amino acids: CASSYMGANQPQHF. DNA of the CDR3: TGTGCCAGCAGTTACATGGGGGCGAATCAGCCCCAGCATTTT.